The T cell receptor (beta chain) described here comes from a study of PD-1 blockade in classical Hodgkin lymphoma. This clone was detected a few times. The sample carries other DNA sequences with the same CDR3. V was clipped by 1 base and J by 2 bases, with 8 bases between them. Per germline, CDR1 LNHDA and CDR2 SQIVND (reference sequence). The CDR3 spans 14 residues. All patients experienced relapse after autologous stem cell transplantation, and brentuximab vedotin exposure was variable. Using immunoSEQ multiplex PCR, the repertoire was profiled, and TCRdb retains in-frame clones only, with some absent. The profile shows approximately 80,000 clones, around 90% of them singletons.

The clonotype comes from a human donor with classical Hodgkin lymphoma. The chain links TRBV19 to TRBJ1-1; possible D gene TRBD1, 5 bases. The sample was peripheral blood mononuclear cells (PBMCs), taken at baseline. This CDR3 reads CASSIGTLNTEAFF. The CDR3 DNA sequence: TGTGCCAGTAGTATAGGGACACTAAACACTGAAGCTTTCTTT.